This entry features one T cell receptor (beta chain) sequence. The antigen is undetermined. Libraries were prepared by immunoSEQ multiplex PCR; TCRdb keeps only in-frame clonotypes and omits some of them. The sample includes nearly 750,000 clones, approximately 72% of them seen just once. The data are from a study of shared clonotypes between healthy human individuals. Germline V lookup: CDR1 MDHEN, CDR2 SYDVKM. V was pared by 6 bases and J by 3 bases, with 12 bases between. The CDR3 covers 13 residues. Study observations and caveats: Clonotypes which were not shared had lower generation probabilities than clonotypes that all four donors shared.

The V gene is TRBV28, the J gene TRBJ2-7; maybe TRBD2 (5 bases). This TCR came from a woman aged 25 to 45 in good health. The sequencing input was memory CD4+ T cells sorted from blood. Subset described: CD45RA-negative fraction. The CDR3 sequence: CASRVGINYEQYF. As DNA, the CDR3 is TGTGCCAGCAGGGTCGGGATTAACTACGAGCAGTACTTC.